Listed here are 7 T cell receptor beta chains from one sample, sequenced in a study of CD8+CD57+ T cells in acquired aplastic anemia. According to the study, genomic DNA was the template for TCR beta VDJ and CDR3 profiling. In TCRdb, the reads were re-called with MiXCR into one record per CDR3 protein. Among approximately 200,000 distinct CDR3 sequences, 64% were seen once, and the ten largest hold 40% to 55%. The sequencing sample was made of sorted CD4+, CD8+, or CD8+CD57+ T cells (not recorded which) from PBMCs. The receptors come from a human donor with severe aplastic anemia or a healthy control (not recorded which).

This chain uses TRBV20-1 with TRBJ2-7; 9 nucleotides line up with TRBD1. Germline V gives CDR1 DFQATT, CDR2 SNEGSKA (reference sequence). The CDR3 length is 14 residues. Trimming at V came to 6 bases and at J to 2 bases, leaving 8 bases not matched to a gene. CDR3 DNA: TGCAGTGCAACCGGGACAGGGAACCCCTACGAGCAGTACTTC. Translated: CSATGTGNPYEQYF.

For the CDR3, the DNA is TGTGCCAGTCGGACAGGGGCGGACACTGAAGCTTTCTTT. This codes for CASRTGADTEAFF. The chain carries TRBV19 and TRBJ1-1; TRBD1 aligns across 9 bases. V shed 8 bases, J shed 3 bases, and the junction held 4 bases outside the gene matches. CDR1 and CDR2 from the germline V gene are LNHDA and SQIVND (reference sequence). This CDR3 spans 13 amino acids.

This clonotype was recorded many times. The chain combines TRBV12-3 or TRBV12-4 with TRBJ2-1, with D perhaps assigned TRBD1 or TRBD2 (5 bases each). The CDR3 has 14 amino acids. V lost 8 bases, J lost 3 bases, and 14 bases lay in between. CDR3 nucleotide sequence: TGTGCCAGCGGGATGAGGGGCGGCTACAATGAGCAGTTCTTC. Its translation: CASGMRGGYNEQFF.

The chain employs TRBV7-9 and TRBJ2-7, with D unclear. V was trimmed by 8 bases and J by 4 bases, leaving 18 bases between them. From germline, CDR1 is SEHNR and CDR2 FQNEAQ (reference sequence). The CDR3 runs to 14 residues. The CDR3 is CASGPRQRRYEQYF. Written as DNA, the CDR3 is TGTGCCAGCGGTCCGCGGCAGCGACGTTACGAGCAGTACTTC.

The V and J genes are TRBV7-2 and TRBJ2-7, with TRBD1 as a possible D gene (6 bases). Germline CDR1 is SGHTA and CDR2 is FQGNSA. Trimming cost V 5 bases and J 4 bases, with 9 bases left between them. CDR3 length: 12 amino acids. This CDR3 reads CASSQDSYEQYF. The CDR3 DNA follows: TGTGCCAGCAGCCAGGACAGTTACGAGCAGTACTTC.

V and J are TRBV7-2 and TRBJ2-7; 11 nucleotides agree with TRBD2. V gave up 2 bases and J gave up 3 bases; unmatched junction bases: 3. The V gene's germline CDR1 is SGHTA and CDR2 FQGNSA. The CDR3 totals 15 residues. The chain's CDR3 is CASSLFTSGSYEQYF. DNA of the CDR3: TGTGCCAGCAGCTTATTCACTAGCGGGAGCTACGAGCAGTACTTC.

This clonotype turned up a few times. The rearrangement uses TRBV19 and TRBJ2-1, with 15 bases matching TRBD2. The V and J ends lost 5 bases and 7 bases, in that order; junction bases with no gene match: 6. Germline V CDR1 and CDR2: LNHDA, SQIVND (reference sequence). CDR3 size: 16 residues. The CDR3 nucleotides read TGTGCCAGTAGTTCAGGACTAGCGGGGGGGTGGAATGAGCAGTTCTTC. Protein product: CASSSGLAGGWNEQFF.